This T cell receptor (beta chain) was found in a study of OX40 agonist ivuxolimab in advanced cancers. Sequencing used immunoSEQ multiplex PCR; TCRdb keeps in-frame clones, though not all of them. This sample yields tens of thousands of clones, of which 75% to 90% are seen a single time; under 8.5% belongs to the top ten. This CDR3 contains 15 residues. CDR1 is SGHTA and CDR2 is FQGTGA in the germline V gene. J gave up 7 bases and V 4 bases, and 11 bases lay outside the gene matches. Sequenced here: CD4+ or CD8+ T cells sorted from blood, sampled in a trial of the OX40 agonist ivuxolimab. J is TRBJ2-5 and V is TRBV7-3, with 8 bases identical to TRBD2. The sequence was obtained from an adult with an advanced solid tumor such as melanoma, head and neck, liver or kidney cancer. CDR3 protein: CASSSGAAGAATQYF. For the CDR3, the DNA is TGTGCCAGCAGCTCGGGGGCAGCGGGGGCTGCGACCCAGTACTTC. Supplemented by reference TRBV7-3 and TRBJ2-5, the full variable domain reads GAGVSQTPSNKVTEKGKYVELRCDPISGHTALYWYRQSLGQGPEFLIYFQGTGAADDSGLPNDRFFAVRPEGSVSTLKIQRTERGDSAVYLCASSSGAAGAATQYFGPGTRLLVL.